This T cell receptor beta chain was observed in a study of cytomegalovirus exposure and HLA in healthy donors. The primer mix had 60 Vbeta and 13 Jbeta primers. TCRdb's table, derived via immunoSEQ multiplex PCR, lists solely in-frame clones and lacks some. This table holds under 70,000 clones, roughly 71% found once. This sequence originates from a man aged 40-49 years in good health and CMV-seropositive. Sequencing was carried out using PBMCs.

The CDR3 DNA reads as TGTGCCAGCAGCTTGCACACCGTGAACACAGATACGCAGTATTTT. It codes for CASSLHTVNTDTQYF. The rearrangement joins TRBV5-5 to TRBJ2-3; D remains ambiguous. Between the trimmed V and J ends, which lost 1 base and 2 bases, there was a span of 11 bases. Germline V CDR1 and CDR2: SGHKS, YYEKEE (reference sequence). This CDR3 comprises 15 residues. Using reference TRBV5-5 and TRBJ2-3 for the parts outside the CDR3, the full variable domain is DAGVTQSPTHLIKTRGQQVTLRCSPISGHKSVSWYQQVLGQGPQFIFQYYEKEERGRGNFPDRFSARQFPNYSSELNVNALLLGDSALYLCASSLHTVNTDTQYFGPGTRLTVL.